The 17 T cell receptor beta chains below were found in one sample sequenced in a study of blood T cell repertoires in COVID-19. TCRdb's copy holds only in-frame clones and misses some; the assay was immunoSEQ multiplex PCR. The sample carries roughly 97,000 clones, 82% recorded once. Material: peripheral blood. Source of these receptors: a man aged 65 to 79 with acute or convalescent COVID-19.

With respect to this clone: The same CDR3 also results from other DNA sequences found in this sample. The rearrangement links TRBV18 to TRBJ2-5, with D possibly being TRBD2 (5 bases). CDR1 and CDR2 from the germline V gene are KGHSH and LQKENI. The CDR3 contains 13 residues. The germline V and J ends were trimmed by 3 bases and 3 bases, with 8 bases remaining between them. The CDR3 DNA follows: TGTGCCAGCTCACCCGGACTTAAAGAGACCCAGTACTTC. Protein: CASSPGLKETQYF.

V and J are TRBV7-6 and TRBJ2-1; TRBD2 might be the D (6 bases). Germline CDR1 SGHVS, CDR2 FNYEAQ. The CDR3 is 17 residues long. V shed 5 bases and J shed 6 bases, with 23 bases lying between them. CDR3 bases: TGTGCCAGCAGCCCAATAGGTGCTGGAGGGTCCCCCAATGAGCAGTTCTTC. This sequence encodes CASSPIGAGGSPNEQFF. Full variable domain (remainder filled in from reference TRBV7-6 and TRBJ2-1): GAGVSQSPRYKVTKRGQDVALRCDPISGHVSLYWYRQALGQGPEFLTYFNYEAQQDKSGLPNDRFSAERPEGSISTLTIQRTEQRDSAMYRCASSPIGAGGSPNEQFFGPGTRLTVL.

This chain uses TRBV6-4 with TRBJ2-3; possibly TRBD2 for D (6 bases). Trimming took off 4 bases at V and 3 bases at J, with 14 bases between the two ends. The CDR3 spans 15 residues. Germline CDR1 reads MRHNA; CDR2 reads SNTAGT. CDR3 amino acids: CASSAGGSRTDTQYF. The CDR3 bases are TGTGCCAGCAGTGCTGGAGGGAGTAGGACAGATACGCAGTATTTT.

The count of this clone is one. The chain links TRBV2 to TRBJ1-2; 7 bases line up with TRBD1. Germline-derived CDR1 and CDR2 are SNHLY and FYNNEI. This CDR3 comprises 16 residues. Trimming cost V 8 bases and J 0 bases; bases outside gene matches: 12. The CDR3 is CASRESTGKANYGYTF. The CDR3 bases are TGTGCCAGCCGGGAATCGACAGGGAAAGCTAACTATGGCTACACCTTC.

The chain employs TRBV5-5 and TRBJ1-3, with D hard to call. V lost 4 bases and J 4 bases, leaving 15 bases between the germline ends. In germline, CDR1 is SGHKS, CDR2 YYEKEE (reference sequence). The CDR3 loop spans 15 amino acids. CDR3: CASSPIPGIGNTIYF. CDR3 sequence (DNA): TGTGCCAGCAGCCCAATTCCGGGGATCGGAAACACCATATATTTT. Full variable domain (rest looked up from reference TRBV5-5 and TRBJ1-3): DAGVTQSPTHLIKTRGQQVTLRCSPISGHKSVSWYQQVLGQGPQFIFQYYEKEERGRGNFPDRFSARQFPNYSSELNVNALLLGDSALYLCASSPIPGIGNTIYFGEGSWLTVV.

The J gene is TRBJ1-1, the V gene TRBV11-3; a possible D gene is TRBD1 (5 bases). The CDR3 has 13 amino acids. Germline CDR1 and CDR2: SGHNT and YENEEA. Trimming pared 5 bases from V and 5 bases from J, leaving 12 bases between. In DNA form, the CDR3 reads TGTGCCAGCAGCCAAACCTACAGGACTGAAGCTTTCTTT. Its translation: CASSQTYRTEAFF.

This clone was seen a few times. The chain uses TRBV2 and TRBJ1-2, with D possibly being TRBD1 (6 bases). The germline V gene encodes CDR1 SNHLY and CDR2 FYNNEI. The germline V and J ends were trimmed by 7 bases and 8 bases, with 23 bases remaining between them. CDR3 length: 15 residues. The CDR3 here is CASTQGRGRSVGYTF. As DNA, the CDR3 is TGTGCCAGCACCCAGGGGCGGGGGCGTTCGGTAGGCTACACCTTC.

This chain uses TRBV15 with TRBJ2-2; possibly TRBD1 for D (6 bases). The germline gives CDR1 LNHNV, CDR2 YYDKDF (reference sequence). The CDR3 extends over 14 amino acids. The V end lost 6 bases, the J end lost 7 bases, and 15 bases lay between the germline ends. The CDR3 nucleotides read TGTGCCACCAGTTGGGGGCAGGTAAACGGGGAGCTGTTTTTT. As protein: CATSWGQVNGELFF.

The chain combines TRBV5-6 with TRBJ1-2; tentative D call: TRBD1 (6 bases). Germline CDR1 reads SGHDT; CDR2 reads YYEEEE. This CDR3 comprises 14 residues. V lost 3 bases, J lost 5 bases, and 14 bases lay in between. For the CDR3, the DNA is TGTGCCAGCAGCTCTACAGGGCACGAGTATGGCTACACCTTC. As protein: CASSSTGHEYGYTF.

The genes are TRBV5-6 and TRBJ1-2; no definite D call. CDR3 length: 12 amino acids. Trimming stripped 1 base from V and 3 bases from J, with 4 bases between. Germline CDR1 SGHDT, CDR2 YYEEEE. CDR3 coding DNA: TGTGCCAGCAGCTTGACTTACTATGGCTACACCTTC. It translates to CASSLTYYGYTF. Together with reference TRBV5-6 and TRBJ1-2, the CDR3 gives the full variable domain: DAGVTQSPTHLIKTRGQQVTLRCSPKSGHDTVSWYQQALGQGPQFIFQYYEEEERQRGNFPDRFSGHQFPNYSSELNVNALLLGDSALYLCASSLTYYGYTFGSGTRLTVV.

The V call is TRBV5-1, the J call TRBJ1-1; TRBD1 agrees at 8 bases. Trimming took 0 bases from V and 1 from J; bases not matched to a gene: 5. The CDR3 loop spans 16 amino acids. Per germline, CDR1 SGHRS and CDR2 YFSETQ. The CDR3 spells CASSLGQGIGNTEAFF. The CDR3 DNA is TGCGCCAGCAGCTTGGGACAGGGGATCGGGAACACTGAAGCTTTCTTT. The full variable domain, rest sourced from reference TRBV5-1 and TRBJ1-1, is KAGVTQTPRYLIKTRGQQVTLSCSPISGHRSVSWYQQTPGQGLQFLFEYFSETQRNKGNFPGRFSGRQFSNSRSEMNVSTLELGDSALYLCASSLGQGIGNTEAFFGQGTRLTVV.

The J gene is TRBJ2-3, the V gene TRBV4-2, with D possibly TRBD2 on 6 matching bases. V lost 1 base, J lost 1 base, and 12 bases lay in between. Germline CDR1 is LGHNA and CDR2 is YNFKEQ. This CDR3 is built from 16 residues. The CDR3 sequence is CASSQGGGKGTDTQYF. CDR3 bases: TGTGCCAGCAGCCAAGGTGGCGGGAAAGGCACAGATACGCAGTATTTT.

The chain couples TRBV19 to TRBJ1-1; the D is unclear. Between the trimmed V and J ends, which lost 3 bases and 0 bases, there was a span of 5 bases. Germline CDR1 and CDR2: LNHDA and SQIVND (reference sequence). The CDR3 covers 13 residues. CDR3 amino acids: CASSILMNTEAFF. The CDR3 region has the DNA TGTGCCAGTAGTATTCTTATGAACACTGAAGCTTTCTTT.

The V gene is TRBV10-1, the J gene TRBJ1-2; maybe TRBD1 (5 bases). With 5 bases removed from V and 1 base from J, the gap between germline ends came to 8 bases. The CDR3 is 13 amino acids. Per germline, CDR1 WNHNN and CDR2 SYGVQD (reference sequence). The CDR3 nucleotides are TGCGCCAGCAGTTCAGGGATTAACTATGGCTACACCTTC. It is translated as CASSSGINYGYTF.

The chain has TRBV29-1 and TRBJ2-2, with D perhaps matching TRBD1 (5 bases). Trimming removed 6 bases from V and 7 bases from J, with 9 bases in between. This CDR3 has 11 amino acids. From germline, CDR1 is SQVTM and CDR2 ANQGSEA. The CDR3 region is CSVDSYGELFF. CDR3 in DNA: TGCAGCGTCGACAGTTACGGGGAGCTGTTTTTT.

The chain couples TRBV5-4 to TRBJ1-1; no reliable D call. CDR1 is SGHNT, CDR2 YYREEE, per germline (reference sequence). Trimming left V 0 bases short and J 0 bases short, with 9 bases between. This CDR3 is 15 amino acids long. CDR3 in DNA: TGTGCCAGCAGCTTGGCCGGTACGATGAACACTGAAGCTTTCTTT. Amino acid sequence: CASSLAGTMNTEAFF.

The V and J genes are TRBV7-2 and TRBJ1-2; D remains ambiguous. Per the germline V gene, CDR1 is SGHTA and CDR2 is FQGNSA. V was clipped by 2 bases and J by 5 bases, with 15 bases between them. The CDR3 contains 15 residues. CDR3 DNA sequence: TGTGCCAGCAGCTTACAGCGAGGAGCGGGATATGGCTACACCTTC. Translating it yields CASSLQRGAGYGYTF.